This TCR beta chain is from a study of sequential checkpoint blockade in melanoma. Study overall: First-line arms were nivolumab then ipilimumab, or the reverse, randomized 1:1. Each arm's sequence ended with maintenance nivolumab.

Trimming cost V 0 bases and J 7 bases; bases outside gene matches: 5. This CDR3 contains 15 residues. Germline lookup yields CDR1 SGDLS and CDR2 YYNGEE. Treatment here: randomized to nivolumab then ipilimumab (arm A) or the reverse (arm B). No patient had prior DNA-damaging chemotherapy. PBMC sorting kept live CD3+CD8+ cells without CD19 or CD56. Repertoires were generated with immunoSEQ multiplex PCR, while TCRdb's copy carries only in-frame clones and drops some. The sample includes about 38,000 clones, about 88% seen only once; the top ten take over 10%. Sequencing used CD8+ T cells sorted from blood (inferred from file names), obtained from a patient given nivolumab and ipilimumab in sequence. This sequence was found in a human donor with melanoma. The chain links TRBV9 to TRBJ2-1, with 9 bases matching TRBD2. The DNA for the CDR3 is TGTGCCAGCAGCGTAGAGGGACTAGCTGGAAATGAGCAGTTCTTC. The encoded protein is CASSVEGLAGNEQFF.